Included here is one T cell receptor (beta chain) sequence, with context. This record comes from a study of cytomegalovirus exposure and HLA in healthy donors. Primers included in the PCR were 60 Vbeta and 13 Jbeta primers. Some clones are missing from TCRdb's copy, which holds only in-frame ones; the method was immunoSEQ multiplex PCR. The sample lists around 170,000 clones, 65% to 85% occurring once. Germline lookup yields CDR1 SGHNT and CDR2 YYREEE (reference sequence). The CDR3 totals 13 residues. The V call is TRBV5-4, the J call TRBJ2-5; maybe TRBD1 (5 bases). The end of the DNA aligns better with TRBJ2-7, so the J call may be wrong. The TCR originated in a middle-aged woman in good health and CMV-seropositive. Input material: PBMCs. DNA for the CDR3: TGTGCCAGCAGCCTGCCAGGGCCCTACGAGCAGTACTTC. It translates to CASSLPGPYEQYF.